This is a list of T cell receptor beta chains from one sample in a study of T cell repertoires in cytomegalovirus infection. MiXCR, run by TCRdb on the reads, gives a single entry per CDR3 protein. The sample shows 110,000 to 150,000 distinct CDR3 sequences, under 8% of them seen only once. Sequenced material: PBMCs. These receptors were collected from a human donor in good health (CMV status not recorded). Some clones in this sample may be carry-over from other donors' samples. The CDR3 runs from the conserved cysteine through the conserved F or W. The order of the fields is D gene, J gene, clone size, V gene, CDR3 protein, CDR3 DNA. A D gene is named only where the DNA matches it firmly. The size field is filled for only some rows; it gives once, few, many or a size class.

.,TRBJ1-2,many,TRBV29-1,CSVEDLGAADGYTF,TGCAGCGTTGAAGATTTGGGGGCGGCAGATGGCTACACCTTC
.,TRBJ1-5,many,TRBV19,CASTQQVDQPQHF,TGTGCCAGTACTCAGCAGGTAGATCAGCCCCAGCATTTT
.,TRBJ1-4,many,TRBV11-2,CASSLSGIANEKLFF,TGTGCCAGCAGCTTATCGGGTATAGCTAATGAAAAACTGTTTTTT
.,TRBJ1-5,many,TRBV12-3/TRBV12-4,CASRSYKQPQHF,TGTGCCAGCAGGTCTTACAAACAGCCCCAGCATTTT
.,TRBJ2-7,many,TRBV12-5,CASGLFLDGSGAYEQYF,TGTGCTAGTGGTTTGTTCCTGGATGGTTCTGGCGCCTACGAGCAGTACTTC
.,TRBJ2-5,.,TRBV18,CASSPLAARKETQYF,TGTGCCAGCTCACCACTTGCTGCCAGGAAAGAGACCCAGTACTTC
.,TRBJ1-4,many,TRBV7-9,CASSQFATNEKLFF,TGTGCCAGCAGCCAGTTTGCGACTAATGAAAAACTGTTTTTT
.,TRBJ2-3,many,TRBV20-1,CSALDMAGDTQYF,TGCAGTGCTCTGGACATGGCGGGAGATACGCAGTATTTT
TRBD2,TRBJ2-1,.,TRBV20-1,CSARDGGSSYNEQFF,TGCAGTGCTAGAGATGGCGGGAGCTCCTACAATGAGCAGTTCTTC
.,TRBJ1-2,few,TRBV19,CASSIQGGTGFYGYTF,TGTGCCAGTAGTATACAGGGCGGCACAGGGTTCTATGGCTACACCTTC
.,TRBJ2-3,many,TRBV5-1,CASSLAMRGRTDTQYF,TGCGCCAGCAGCTTGGCCATGAGGGGGAGGACAGATACGCAGTATTTT
.,TRBJ2-2,many,TRBV7-2,CASSLAGMTANTGELFF,TGTGCCAGCAGCTTAGCAGGAATGACGGCGAACACCGGGGAGCTGTTTTTT
.,TRBJ2-5,many,TRBV7-2,CASSLAGQSKETQYF,TGTGCCAGCAGCTTAGCGGGACAATCTAAAGAGACCCAGTACTTC
.,TRBJ2-4,many,TRBV28,CASRGGGSIQYF,TGTGCCAGCAGGGGAGGGGGTAGCATTCAGTACTTC
.,TRBJ2-1,many,TRBV20-1,CSAAGAPLPGALYNEQFF,TGCAGTGCTGCCGGCGCCCCTCTACCGGGGGCCCTCTACAATGAGCAGTTCTTC
.,TRBJ2-7,many,TRBV12-3/TRBV12-4,CASSLGFEQYF,TGTGCCAGCAGTTTGGGTTTCGAGCAGTACTTC
TRBD1,TRBJ1-5,many,TRBV28,CASSLWTGTNNQPQHF,TGTGCCAGCAGTTTATGGACAGGGACAAACAATCAGCCCCAGCATTTT
.,TRBJ1-1,many,TRBV2,CASKSRTEAFF,TGTGCCAGCAAGAGTCGGACTGAAGCTTTCTTT
.,TRBJ2-4,many,TRBV28,CASSLDNWAKNIQYF,TGTGCCAGCAGTCTTGACAATTGGGCCAAAAACATTCAGTACTTC
.,TRBJ2-4,many,TRBV7-8,CASSSRGAKNIQYF,TGTGCCAGCAGCTCCAGGGGAGCCAAAAACATTCAGTACTTC
TRBD2,TRBJ2-7,many,TRBV15,CATSSWTSGSYEQYF,TGTGCCACCAGCAGCTGGACTAGCGGATCCTACGAGCAGTACTTC
.,TRBJ1-2,few,TRBV4-3,CASSQDEALYGYTF,TGCGCCAGCAGCCAAGATGAGGCCCTCTATGGCTACACCTTC
.,TRBJ1-2,.,TRBV19,CASAPGLVWGYTF,TGTGCCAGTGCTCCAGGGCTAGTGTGGGGCTACACCTTC
.,TRBJ2-5,many,TRBV7-2,CASSLAREQETQYF,TGTGCCAGCAGCCTCGCTAGGGAACAAGAGACCCAGTACTTC
.,TRBJ1-1,.,TRBV6-2/TRBV6-3,CASSYDTEAFF,TGTGCCAGCAGTTACGACACTGAAGCTTTCTTT
.,TRBJ2-1,.,TRBV27,CASREDRRLYNEQFF,TGTGCCAGCAGGGAGGACAGACGACTTTACAATGAGCAGTTCTTC
TRBD1,TRBJ1-1,few,TRBV29-1,CSVGTGWGTEAFF,TGCAGCGTTGGGACAGGGTGGGGCACTGAAGCTTTCTTT
TRBD1,TRBJ2-1,many,TRBV6-5,CASSFYGTGASNEQFF,TGTGCCAGCAGTTTCTACGGGACAGGGGCGTCCAATGAGCAGTTCTTC
.,TRBJ2-1,few,TRBV14,CASSPPGAYGNEQFF,TGTGCCAGCAGCCCGCCGGGGGCCTACGGCAATGAGCAGTTCTTC
TRBD1,TRBJ2-7,.,TRBV20-1,CSAPTAGTGAYEQYF,TGCAGTGCTCCAACAGCCGGGACAGGGGCCTACGAGCAGTACTTC
.,TRBJ2-2,many,TRBV6-1,CASSSLGSANTGELFF,TGTGCCAGCAGTTCCCTCGGGTCGGCGAACACCGGGGAGCTGTTTTTT
.,TRBJ2-1,few,TRBV11-3,CASSLGQTGPYNEQFF,TGTGCCAGCAGCTTAGGCCAGACAGGCCCCTACAATGAGCAGTTCTTC
TRBD1,TRBJ1-2,.,TRBV2,CASSDGTGTTYGYTF,TGTGCCAGCAGTGACGGGACAGGGACAACCTATGGCTACACCTTC
.,TRBJ2-2,many,TRBV5-4,CASSLESGIYTGELFF,TGTGCCAGCAGCTTGGAATCCGGGATTTACACCGGGGAGCTGTTTTTT
.,TRBJ2-4,few,TRBV7-2,CASSVGGLAKNIQYF,TGTGCCAGCAGCGTCGGGGGCCTAGCCAAAAACATTCAGTACTTC
.,TRBJ1-5,many,TRBV19,CASDETRGPQHF,TGTGCCAGTGATGAAACCAGGGGGCCCCAGCATTTT
TRBD1,TRBJ1-1,many,TRBV20-1,CSARPALTGGTEAFF,TGCAGTGCTAGGCCTGCATTAACAGGGGGTACTGAAGCTTTCTTT
.,TRBJ2-7,few,TRBV6-2/TRBV6-3,CASSSWTVTYEQYF,TGTGCCAGCAGTTCTTGGACAGTTACCTACGAGCAGTACTTC
.,TRBJ2-1,many,TRBV6-2/TRBV6-3,CASSYTRGQSPYNEQFF,TGTGCCAGCAGTTACACGAGGGGCCAGTCGCCCTACAATGAGCAGTTCTTC
.,TRBJ1-2,many,TRBV7-2,CASSLRGRVDGYTF,TGTGCCAGCAGCTTAAGGGGTCGGGTGGATGGCTACACCTTC
TRBD2,TRBJ2-2,.,TRBV7-3,CASSSGGWNTGELFF,TGTGCCAGCAGTAGCGGGGGCTGGAACACCGGGGAGCTGTTTTTT
.,TRBJ2-2,many,TRBV29-1,CSGPVGVGWTGELFF,TGCAGCGGCCCGGTCGGGGTGGGTTGGACCGGGGAGCTGTTTTTT
.,TRBJ1-1,many,TRBV7-9,CASSVGRGFLTEAFF,TGTGCCAGCAGCGTAGGCAGGGGTTTCCTCACTGAAGCTTTCTTT
.,TRBJ1-1,few,TRBV20-1,CSASRLNTEAFF,TGCAGTGCTAGCCGGCTGAACACTGAAGCTTTCTTT
.,TRBJ1-1,.,TRBV6-2/TRBV6-3,CASSFSVAEAFF,TGTGCCAGCAGTTTTTCAGTTGCTGAAGCTTTCTTT
TRBD1,TRBJ1-1,.,TRBV5-1,CASGGGTGTEAFF,TGCGCCAGCGGCGGGGGGACAGGCACTGAAGCTTTCTTT
.,TRBJ1-2,.,TRBV7-3,CASSLTGAIYGYTF,TGTGCCAGCAGCCTCACCGGGGCCATCTATGGCTACACCTTC
.,TRBJ1-3,many,TRBV7-2,CASSMAGLSSGNTIYF,TGTGCCAGCAGCATGGCGGGATTGAGCTCTGGAAACACCATATATTTT
TRBD2,TRBJ2-7,many,TRBV15,CATSRDLGGEQYF,TGTGCCACCAGCAGAGATCTCGGGGGGGAGCAGTACTTC